Listed here are 5 T cell receptor beta chains from one sample, sequenced in a study of cytomegalovirus exposure and HLA in healthy donors. The primer mix had 60 Vbeta and 13 Jbeta primers. Data came from immunoSEQ multiplex PCR; TCRdb stores just in-frame clones and leaves some out. The clone table shows tens of thousands of clones, with the ten largest holding 0.95% to 1.3%. Sequenced material: PBMCs. Receptors were obtained from a woman between 25 and 40 years old in good health and CMV-seronegative.

The chain combines TRBV28 with TRBJ1-4; maybe TRBD1 (5 bases). V lost 5 bases and J 4 bases, leaving 14 bases between the germline ends. This CDR3 has 15 amino acids. Germline V CDR1 and CDR2: MDHEN, SYDVKM. The CDR3 nucleotides are TGTGCCAGCAGTCCAATACAGGCTTATAATGAAAAACTGTTTTTT. Translation gives CASSPIQAYNEKLFF.

This rearrangement joins TRBV2 to TRBJ2-1; 15 bases agree with TRBD2. With V trimmed by 11 bases and J by 7 bases, 12 bases remained unmatched. CDR1 is SNHLY, CDR2 FYNNEI, per germline. The CDR3 consists of 16 residues. CDR3 region: CASRRTSGRAGNEQFF. The CDR3 DNA is TGTGCCTCCAGACGGACTAGCGGGAGGGCCGGTAATGAGCAGTTCTTC.

The CDR3 nucleotides are TGTGCCTGGGATAGGGGCACTGAAGCTTTCTTT. Its protein is CAWDRGTEAFF. The chain employs TRBV30 and TRBJ1-1; TRBD1 is a possible D gene (5 bases). Germline CDR1 and CDR2: GTSNPN and SVGIG (reference sequence). The germline V and J ends were trimmed by 5 bases and 4 bases, with 8 bases remaining between them. This CDR3 is built from 11 residues.

CDR3 region: CASSLDGEDNSPLHF. DNA of the CDR3: TGCGCCAGCAGCTTGGACGGGGAGGATAATTCACCCCTCCACTTT. V is TRBV5-1 and J is TRBJ1-6; no clear D. Germline CDR1 is SGHRS and CDR2 is YFSETQ. The CDR3 has 15 residues. Trimming shortened V by 0 bases and J by 5 bases, and 9 bases separated the two germline ends.

The chain recombines TRBV7-9 with TRBJ2-7; weak D call: TRBD2 (6 bases). The ends were cut back, 5 bases at V and 7 bases at J, with 15 bases in the middle. The V gene's germline CDR1 is SEHNR and CDR2 FQNEAQ (reference sequence). This CDR3 is built from 13 residues. Here the CDR3 DNA reads TGTGCCAGCAGCCCCGTTACGGGAGAGGAGCAGTACTTC. Its translation is CASSPVTGEEQYF.